Listed here are 10 T cell receptor beta chains from one sample, sequenced in a study of T cell responses to AZD1222 COVID-19 vaccine. Libraries were prepared by immunoSEQ multiplex PCR; TCRdb keeps only in-frame clonotypes and omits some of them. Of 100,000 to 150,000 clones in the sample, 80% to 95% were seen once. The sequencing used peripheral blood, collected on day 0 of AZD1222 vaccination. These receptors all stem from an adult in good health.

The genes are TRBV2 and TRBJ2-1, with D tentatively TRBD1 (5 bases). The CDR3 runs 19 residues. V was cut by 5 bases and J by 3 bases, with 26 bases left in between. From germline, CDR1 is SNHLY and CDR2 FYNNEI. CDR3 sequence: CASSQPTDTRPDNYNEQFF. The CDR3 DNA sequence: TGTGCCAGCAGTCAGCCGACGGACACTCGTCCAGATAACTACAATGAGCAGTTCTTC.

This chain uses TRBV18 with TRBJ2-7; 11 bases agree with TRBD2. The V and J ends lost 3 bases and 3 bases, in that order; junction bases with no gene match: 4. The CDR3 spans 15 residues. CDR1 and CDR2 (germline): KGHSH, LQKENI. The CDR3 DNA reads as TGTGCCAGCTCACCGGGACTAGCGGCGAACTACGAGCAGTACTTC. It translates to CASSPGLAANYEQYF.

The gene calls are TRBV5-6 and TRBJ1-5; D gene ambiguous. V was trimmed by 1 base and J by 1 base, leaving 6 bases between them. Germline values: CDR1 SGHDT, CDR2 YYEEEE. The CDR3 consists of 14 residues. The chain's CDR3 is CASSLTISNQPQHF. CDR3 nucleotides: TGTGCCAGCAGCTTGACAATAAGCAATCAGCCCCAGCATTTT.

DNA for the CDR3: TGTGCCATCAGCCAGAGAAGGGACGATACGCAGTATTTT. The encoded protein is CAISQRRDDTQYF. The V call is TRBV10-3, the J call TRBJ2-3; D could derive from TRBD1 or TRBD2 (5 bases each). This CDR3 is built from 13 residues. From germline, CDR1 is ENHRY and CDR2 SYGVKD. V lost 6 bases and J lost 6, with 13 bases in between.

The chain couples TRBV19 to TRBJ1-2; 9 bases map to TRBD1. The ends lost 9 bases at V and 3 bases at J; junction bases unmatched: 5. This CDR3 has 13 amino acids. Per germline, CDR1 LNHDA and CDR2 SQIVND (reference sequence). For the CDR3, the DNA is TGTGCCAGCCGGGACAGGGACTACTATGGCTACACCTTC. It is translated as CASRDRDYYGYTF.

The V and J genes are TRBV7-3 and TRBJ2-2, with 7 nucleotides matching TRBD2. Germline CDR1 reads SGHTA; CDR2 reads FQGTGA. This CDR3 has 16 amino acids. The V gene end was trimmed by 6 bases and the J gene end by 4 bases; junction bases not matched to a gene: 11. The CDR3 reads CASRGIGRAGTGELFF. CDR3 DNA sequence: TGTGCCAGCAGGGGGATTGGGAGGGCCGGCACCGGGGAGCTGTTTTTT.

The genes are TRBV6-4 and TRBJ2-3; 10 bases align to TRBD2. Germline CDR1 reads MRHNA; CDR2 reads SNTAGT. The CDR3 is 15 residues long. V was pared by 3 bases and J by 0 bases, with 0 bases of the junction left unmatched. The CDR3 sequence: CASSELAGSTDTQYF. The CDR3 bases are TGTGCCAGCAGTGAACTAGCGGGAAGCACAGATACGCAGTATTTT.

The gene calls are TRBV6-5 and TRBJ1-3, with 9 positions matching TRBD1. The CDR3 has 14 amino acids. J lost 4 bases, V lost 6 bases, and 4 bases had no gene match. Germline V gene data show CDR1 as MNHEY and CDR2 as SVGAGI. The CDR3 DNA follows: TGTGCCAGCAGGGGACAGGGCTACGGAAACACCATATATTTT. Its protein product is CASRGQGYGNTIYF.

This chain links TRBV18 with TRBJ1-1; a weak D match, TRBD1 (5 bases). Germline CDR1 KGHSH, CDR2 LQKENI. The length of the CDR3 is 17 residues. The germline V and J ends were trimmed by 2 bases and 4 bases, with 20 bases remaining between them. CDR3 sequence: CASSPSTGTRIGTEAFF. In nucleotides, the CDR3 is TGTGCCAGCTCACCATCGACGGGGACGCGGATTGGCACTGAAGCTTTCTTT.

This clone has just a few counts. V is TRBV5-1 and J is TRBJ1-2; 7 positions match TRBD1. Germline values: CDR1 SGHRS, CDR2 YFSETQ. This CDR3 contains 14 residues. J lost 7 bases, V lost 3 bases, and 9 bases had no gene match. DNA of the CDR3: TGCGCCAGCAGCTCTAAACAGGGGCTGGCTGGCTACACCTTC. This encodes CASSSKQGLAGYTF.